These T cell receptor beta chains were read from a single sample in a study of persistence of HIV-infected CD4 T cells. Antigen specificity for these receptors is unknown. Produced via immunoSEQ multiplex PCR; TCRdb's table is partial and in-frame only. The sample contains tens of thousands of clones, about 85% of which appear only once. Sequenced here: CD4+ T cells sorted from PBMCs after roughly 19-hour stimulation, sampled from a patient who received antiretroviral therapy. These receptors were taken from an adult woman with HIV who was CMV-seropositive. Each CDR3 is given with its conserved first and last residue. Fields, in order: J gene, clone size, D gene, V gene, CDR3 DNA, CDR3 protein. D genes are given only for firm matches. Clone size is given for some rows only: seen once, a few or many times, or a class if the clone is expanded.

J: TRBJ2-2; size: -; D: -; V: TRBV30; DNA: TGTGCCTGGAGTCCGGGGACGGTAGGGGCCGGGGAGCTGTTTTTT; CDR3: CAWSPGTVGAGELFF
J: TRBJ2-3; size: -; D: -; V: TRBV10-3; DNA: TGTGCCATCAGTGAGACAAGGGGACAACGGTCTAGCACAGATACGCAGTATTTT; CDR3: CAISETRGQRSSTDTQYF
J: TRBJ1-1; size: -; D: -; V: TRBV19; DNA: TGTGCCAGTAGTAGGGAGGGGAACACTGAAGCTTTCTTT; CDR3: CASSREGNTEAFF
J: TRBJ2-2; size: -; D: TRBD1; V: TRBV12-5; DNA: TGTGCTAGTGTTACGGGACAGGGGAACACCGGGGAGCTGTTTTTT; CDR3: CASVTGQGNTGELFF
J: TRBJ2-1; size: -; D: TRBD1; V: TRBV6-5; DNA: TGTGCCAGCGGCCAGGGACAGGGCAACAATGAGCAGTTCTTC; CDR3: CASGQGQGNNEQFF
J: TRBJ1-2; size: once; D: -; V: TRBV12-3/TRBV12-4; DNA: TGTGCCAGCATAAGACAGTCTAACTATGGCTACACCTTC; CDR3: CASIRQSNYGYTF
J: TRBJ1-1; size: -; D: -; V: TRBV5-6; DNA: TGTGCCAGCAGCTTTCCCGGTGGAGGAGACACTGAAGCTTTCTTT; CDR3: CASSFPGGGDTEAFF
J: TRBJ2-3; size: once; D: -; V: TRBV2; DNA: TGTGCCTTCGGGGGGCCTCCCAACACAGATACGCAGTATTTT; CDR3: CAFGGPPNTDTQYF
J: TRBJ1-6; size: -; D: -; V: TRBV10-2; DNA: TGCGCCAGCAGTGAGTCATGGGCAGGCAATTCACCCCTCCACTTT; CDR3: CASSESWAGNSPLHF
J: TRBJ1-4; size: -; D: -; V: TRBV4-1; DNA: TGCGCCAGCAGCCAAGTGGATAACAGGGTGAGAGAAAAACTGTTTTTT; CDR3: CASSQVDNRVREKLFF
J: TRBJ1-2; size: -; D: -; V: TRBV5-1; DNA: TGCGCCAGCAGCTTGGGGACCACTCCTCGTAACTATGGCTACACCTTC; CDR3: CASSLGTTPRNYGYTF
J: TRBJ2-2; size: -; D: -; V: TRBV19; DNA: TGTGCCAGTAGTATAAGTATGAACACCGGGGAGCTGTTTTTT; CDR3: CASSISMNTGELFF
J: TRBJ2-7; size: -; D: TRBD1; V: TRBV10-3; DNA: TGTGCCATCAGTGAGTCCCAAGTCCCGGGACAGTCTTCCTACGAGCAGTACTTC; CDR3: CAISESQVPGQSSYEQYF
J: TRBJ2-1; size: -; D: -; V: TRBV9; DNA: TGTGCCAGCAGCGACGATGAGGGCATGGAGCAGTTCTTC; CDR3: CASSDDEGMEQFF
J: TRBJ2-5; size: -; D: -; V: TRBV3-1/TRBV3-2; DNA: TGTGCCAGCAGCCCAGGGAGAGGACTGATTGGAGAGACCCAGTACTTC; CDR3: CASSPGRGLIGETQYF
J: TRBJ1-5; size: -; D: -; V: TRBV29-1; DNA: TGCAGCGTGGCGATAGGGGGTAATCAGCCCCAGCATTTT; CDR3: CSVAIGGNQPQHF
J: TRBJ2-1; size: -; D: -; V: TRBV11-3; DNA: TGTGCCAGCAGCTTAGATGGGGCGGGGAGCTCCTACAATGAGCAGTTCTTC; CDR3: CASSLDGAGSSYNEQFF
J: TRBJ2-4; size: -; D: TRBD2; V: TRBV30; DNA: TGTGCCTGGAGTTCTAGCGGGGAAAACATTCAGTACTTC; CDR3: CAWSSSGENIQYF
J: TRBJ2-3; size: -; D: TRBD1; V: TRBV5-6; DNA: TGTGCCAGCAGCCGCGGGACAGGGTCGACATCAGATACGCAGTATTTT; CDR3: CASSRGTGSTSDTQYF
J: TRBJ2-1; size: -; D: TRBD2; V: TRBV24-1; DNA: TGTGCCACCAGTGATTCTAGCGGGGGTTTCTACAATGAGCAGTTCTTC; CDR3: CATSDSSGGFYNEQFF